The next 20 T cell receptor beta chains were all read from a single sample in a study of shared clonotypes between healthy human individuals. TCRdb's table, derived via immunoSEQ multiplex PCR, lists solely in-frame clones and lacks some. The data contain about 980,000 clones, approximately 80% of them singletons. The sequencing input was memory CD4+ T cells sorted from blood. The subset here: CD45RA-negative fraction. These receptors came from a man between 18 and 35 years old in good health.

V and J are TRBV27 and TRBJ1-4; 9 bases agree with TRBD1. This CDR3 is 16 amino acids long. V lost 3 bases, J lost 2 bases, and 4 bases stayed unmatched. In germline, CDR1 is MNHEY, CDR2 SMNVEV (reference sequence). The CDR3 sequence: CASSFTGGFTNEKLFF. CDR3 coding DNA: TGTGCCAGCAGTTTTACAGGGGGCTTTACTAATGAAAAACTGTTTTTT.

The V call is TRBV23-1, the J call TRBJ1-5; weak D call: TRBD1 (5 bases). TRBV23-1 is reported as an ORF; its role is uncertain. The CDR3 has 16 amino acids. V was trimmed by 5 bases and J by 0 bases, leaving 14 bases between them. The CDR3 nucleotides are TGCGCCAGCAGTACCAGGGAGACCCATAGCAATCAGCCCCAGCATTTT. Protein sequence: CASSTRETHSNQPQHF.

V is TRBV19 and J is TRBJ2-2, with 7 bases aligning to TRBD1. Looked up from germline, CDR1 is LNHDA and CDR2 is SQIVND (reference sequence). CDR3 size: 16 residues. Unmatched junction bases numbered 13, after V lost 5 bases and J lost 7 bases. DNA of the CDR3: TGTGCCAGTAGTCAGGGGGTCAAGTCGGCGGGCGGGGAGCTGTTTTTT. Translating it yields CASSQGVKSAGGELFF. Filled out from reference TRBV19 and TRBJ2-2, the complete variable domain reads DGGITQSPKYLFRKEGQNVTLSCEQNLNHDAMYWYRQDPGQGLRLIYYSQIVNDFQKGDIAEGYSVSREKKESFPLTVTSAQKNPTAFYLCASSQGVKSAGGELFFGEGSRLTVL.

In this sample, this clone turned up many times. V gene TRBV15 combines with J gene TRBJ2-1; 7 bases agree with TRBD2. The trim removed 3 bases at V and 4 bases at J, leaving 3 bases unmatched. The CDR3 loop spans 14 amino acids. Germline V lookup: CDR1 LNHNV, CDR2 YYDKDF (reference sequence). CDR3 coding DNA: TGTGCCACCAGCAGGGAGCGGGGTTACAATGAGCAGTTCTTC. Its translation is CATSRERGYNEQFF.

The CDR3 nucleotides read TGTGCCACCAGCAGAGATCAAAACTCCCAGCCCCAGCATTTT. Its protein is CATSRDQNSQPQHF. The chain combines TRBV15 with TRBJ1-5; D is uncertain. The V end lost 0 bases, the J end lost 7 bases, and 10 bases lay between the germline ends. This CDR3 region has 14 residues. From germline, CDR1 is LNHNV and CDR2 YYDKDF (reference sequence).

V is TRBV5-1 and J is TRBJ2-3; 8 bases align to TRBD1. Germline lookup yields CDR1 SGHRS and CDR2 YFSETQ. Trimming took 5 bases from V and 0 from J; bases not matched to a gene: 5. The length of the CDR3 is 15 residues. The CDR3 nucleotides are TGCGCCAGCAGACCGACAGGGGCTAGCACAGATACGCAGTATTTT. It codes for CASRPTGASTDTQYF. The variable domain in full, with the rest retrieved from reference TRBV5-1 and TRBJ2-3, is KAGVTQTPRYLIKTRGQQVTLSCSPISGHRSVSWYQQTPGQGLQFLFEYFSETQRNKGNFPGRFSGRQFSNSRSEMNVSTLELGDSALYLCASRPTGASTDTQYFGPGTRLTVL.

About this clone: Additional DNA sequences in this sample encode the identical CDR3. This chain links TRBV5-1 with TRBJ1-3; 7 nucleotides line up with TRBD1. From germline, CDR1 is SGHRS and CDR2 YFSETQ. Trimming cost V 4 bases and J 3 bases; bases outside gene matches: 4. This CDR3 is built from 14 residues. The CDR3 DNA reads TGCGCCAGCAGCCCCAGGGGGGATGGAAACACCATATATTTT. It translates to CASSPRGDGNTIYF.

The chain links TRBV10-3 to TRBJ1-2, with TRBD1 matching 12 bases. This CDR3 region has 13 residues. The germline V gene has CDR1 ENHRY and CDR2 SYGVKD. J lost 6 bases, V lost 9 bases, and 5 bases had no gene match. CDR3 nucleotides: TGTGCCATAGGGACAGGGGGCGAGGATGGCTACACCTTC. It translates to CAIGTGGEDGYTF.

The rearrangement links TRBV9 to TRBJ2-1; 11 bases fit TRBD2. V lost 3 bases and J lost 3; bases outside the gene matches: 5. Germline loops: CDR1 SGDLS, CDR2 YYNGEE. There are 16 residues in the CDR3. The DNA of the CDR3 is TGTGCCAGCAGCGAGGGGACTAGCGGAAGCTACAATGAGCAGTTCTTC. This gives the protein CASSEGTSGSYNEQFF.

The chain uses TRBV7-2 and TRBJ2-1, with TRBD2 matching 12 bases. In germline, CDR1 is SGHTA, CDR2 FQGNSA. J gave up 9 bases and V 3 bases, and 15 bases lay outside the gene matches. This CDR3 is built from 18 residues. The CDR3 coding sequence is TGTGCCAGCAGCTTCCCCCCCCGCTCTAGCGGGAGGGCCAGTGAGCAGTTCTTC. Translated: CASSFPPRSSGRASEQFF. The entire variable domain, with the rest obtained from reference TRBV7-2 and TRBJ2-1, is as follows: GAGVSQSPSNKVTEKGKDVELRCDPISGHTALYWYRQSLGQGLEFLIYFQGNSAPDKSGLPSDRFSAERTGGSVSTLTIQRTQQEDSAVYLCASSFPPRSSGRASEQFFGPGTRLTVL.

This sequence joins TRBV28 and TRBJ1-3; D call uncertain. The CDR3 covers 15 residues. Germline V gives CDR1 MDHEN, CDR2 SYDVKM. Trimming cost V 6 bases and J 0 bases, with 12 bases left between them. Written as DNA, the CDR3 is TGTGCCAGCAGATCCGGGCACTTCTCTGGAAACACCATATATTTT. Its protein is CASRSGHFSGNTIYF.

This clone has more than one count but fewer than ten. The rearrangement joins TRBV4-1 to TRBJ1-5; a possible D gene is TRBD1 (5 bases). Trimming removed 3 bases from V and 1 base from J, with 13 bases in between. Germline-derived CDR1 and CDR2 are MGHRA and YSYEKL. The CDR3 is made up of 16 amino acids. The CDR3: CASSQDTTWSNQPQHF. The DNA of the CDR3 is TGCGCCAGCAGCCAGGACACCACCTGGAGCAATCAGCCCCAGCATTTT.

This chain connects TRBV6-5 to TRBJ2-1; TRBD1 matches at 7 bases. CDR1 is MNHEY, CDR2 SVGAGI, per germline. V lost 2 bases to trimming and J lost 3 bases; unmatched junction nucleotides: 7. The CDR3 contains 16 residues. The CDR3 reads CASSYTGTELYNEQFF. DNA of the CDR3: TGTGCCAGCAGTTACACCGGGACAGAGCTCTACAATGAGCAGTTCTTC.

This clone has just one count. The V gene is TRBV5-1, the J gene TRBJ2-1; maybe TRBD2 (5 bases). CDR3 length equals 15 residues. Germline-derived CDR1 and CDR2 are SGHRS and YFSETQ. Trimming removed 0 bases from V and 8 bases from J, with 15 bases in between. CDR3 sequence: CASSLVGHAGDEQFF. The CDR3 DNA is TGCGCCAGCAGCTTGGTTGGTCATGCCGGGGATGAGCAGTTCTTC.

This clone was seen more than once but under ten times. CDR3 in amino acids: CASSLSHSDYGYTF. The CDR3 bases are TGCGCCAGCAGCTTGAGCCACAGCGACTATGGCTACACCTTC. V usage is TRBV5-1 and J usage is TRBJ1-2; the D is unclear. Germline CDR1 reads SGHRS; CDR2 reads YFSETQ. The CDR3 is 14 residues long. V shed 1 base and J shed 3 bases, with 10 bases lying between them.

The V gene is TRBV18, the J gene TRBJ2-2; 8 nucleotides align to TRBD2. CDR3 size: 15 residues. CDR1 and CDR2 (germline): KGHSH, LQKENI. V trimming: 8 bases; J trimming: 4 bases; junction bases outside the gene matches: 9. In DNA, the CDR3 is TGTGCCAGCCGGGGAGCGGGAGTAGGCACCGGGGAGCTGTTTTTT. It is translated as CASRGAGVGTGELFF.

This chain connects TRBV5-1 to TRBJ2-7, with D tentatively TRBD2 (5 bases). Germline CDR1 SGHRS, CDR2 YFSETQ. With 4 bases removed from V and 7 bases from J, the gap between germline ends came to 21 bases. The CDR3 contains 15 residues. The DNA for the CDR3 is TGCGCCAGCAGCCGGTTCGTAGGGAGTACGGAAGAGCAGTACTTC. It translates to CASSRFVGSTEEQYF.

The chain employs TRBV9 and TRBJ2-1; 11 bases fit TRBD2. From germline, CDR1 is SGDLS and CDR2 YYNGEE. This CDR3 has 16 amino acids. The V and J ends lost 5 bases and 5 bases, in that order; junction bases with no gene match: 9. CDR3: CASSDDSGRANNEQFF. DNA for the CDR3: TGTGCCAGCAGTGACGATAGCGGGAGGGCCAACAATGAGCAGTTCTTC. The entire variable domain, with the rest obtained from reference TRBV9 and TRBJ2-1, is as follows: DSGVTQTPKHLITATGQRVTLRCSPRSGDLSVYWYQQSLDQGLQFLIQYYNGEERAKGNILERFSAQQFPDLHSELNLSSLELGDSALYFCASSDDSGRANNEQFFGPGTRLTVL.

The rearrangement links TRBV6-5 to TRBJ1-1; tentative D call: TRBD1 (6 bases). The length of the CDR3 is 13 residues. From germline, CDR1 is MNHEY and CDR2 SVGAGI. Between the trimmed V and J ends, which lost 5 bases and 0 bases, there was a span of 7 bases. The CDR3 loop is CASSRDMNTEAFF. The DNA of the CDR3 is TGTGCCAGCAGTCGGGACATGAACACTGAAGCTTTCTTT.

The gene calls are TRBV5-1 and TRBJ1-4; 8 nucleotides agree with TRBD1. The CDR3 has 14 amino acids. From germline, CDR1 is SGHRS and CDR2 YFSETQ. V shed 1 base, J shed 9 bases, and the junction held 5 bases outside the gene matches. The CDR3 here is CASSLNRGFKKLFF. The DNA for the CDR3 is TGCGCCAGCAGCTTGAACAGGGGGTTCAAAAAACTGTTTTTT. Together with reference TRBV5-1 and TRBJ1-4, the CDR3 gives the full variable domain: KAGVTQTPRYLIKTRGQQVTLSCSPISGHRSVSWYQQTPGQGLQFLFEYFSETQRNKGNFPGRFSGRQFSNSRSEMNVSTLELGDSALYLCASSLNRGFKKLFFGSGTQLSVL.